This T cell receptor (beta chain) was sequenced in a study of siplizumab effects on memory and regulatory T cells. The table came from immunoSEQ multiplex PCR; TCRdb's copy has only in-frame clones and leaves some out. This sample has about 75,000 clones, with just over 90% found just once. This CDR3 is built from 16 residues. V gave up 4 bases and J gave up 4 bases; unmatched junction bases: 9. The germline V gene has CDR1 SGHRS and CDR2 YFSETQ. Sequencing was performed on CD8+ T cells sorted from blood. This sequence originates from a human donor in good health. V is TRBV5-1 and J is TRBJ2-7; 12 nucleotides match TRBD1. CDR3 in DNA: TGCGCCAGCAGCCCGGGACAGGGGGCATCGTTTTACGAGCAGTACTTC. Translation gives CASSPGQGASFYEQYF.